This T cell receptor (beta chain) stems from a study of shared T cell receptors in the human thymus. Measured with immunoSEQ multiplex PCR; TCRdb has only the in-frame clones, and not every one. Altogether 540,000 or so clones are present, approximately 80% being singletons, with the ten largest covering less than 0.015%. CDR1 LGHNA and CDR2 YNFKEQ come from the germline V gene. The CDR3 contains 19 residues. The V gene end was trimmed by 3 bases and the J gene end by 0 bases; junction bases not matched to a gene: 11. The same data also went into a second study, on human thymus T cells. This second study notes: Those donating were healthy Finnish infants in corrective surgery for congenital heart defects. Thymus pieces cut out during corrective heart surgery were the tissue that was used. Thymic and blood repertoires showed apparently biased V and J gene usage. Related reports documented highly overlapping thymic repertoires among unrelated individuals.

The chain links TRBV4-2 to TRBJ2-1; 10 bases agree with TRBD2. The material sequenced was thymocytes. The sequence derives from a boy in the first two years of life with a congenital heart defect. The CDR3 region is CASSQVGTSGKDSYNEQFF. The CDR3 nucleotides are TGTGCCAGCAGCCAGGTGGGAACTAGCGGGAAGGACTCCTACAATGAGCAGTTCTTC.